This TCR beta chain was sequenced for a study of CD8+CD57+ T cells in acquired aplastic anemia. The overall study: Sorted CD4+ plus CD8+ cells gave DNA averaging around 3 ug.

Findings and limits, study-wide: Simpson's diversity of CD8+ cells was not significantly different in patients compared with controls.

CDR3 length: 14 amino acids. Germline CDR1 reads SGHRS; CDR2 reads YFSETQ. The V end was cut by 0 bases, the J end by 7 bases, with 10 bases between. Genomic DNA acted as the template from which TCR beta VDJ combination and CDR3 sequence profiling were carried out. TCRdb analysed the reads with MiXCR anew, one entry per CDR3 protein. The table shows fewer than 250,000 distinct CDR3 sequences, with about 53% occurring only once. With respect to this clonotype: Its antigen is unknown.

The chain has TRBV5-1 and TRBJ2-2; D remains unclear. The sample taken for sequencing was sorted CD4+, CD8+, or CD8+CD57+ T cells (not recorded which) from PBMCs. The TCR originated in a human donor in good health, serving as a control. CDR3 sequence reads: CASSLDRAVGELFF. As DNA, the CDR3 is TGCGCCAGCAGCTTGGACCGGGCGGTCGGGGAGCTGTTTTTT.